The rows below give T cell receptor beta chains drawn from one sample of a study of identical twins. In TCRdb, the 5' RACE reads were re-called with MiXCR into one record per CDR3 protein. Of about 1.7 million distinct CDR3 sequences listed, around a third are singletons. Input material: cord blood. The receptor source for this set is a newborn girl in good health. CDR3s include the opening cysteine and the closing phenylalanine or tryptophan. Fields, in order: D gene, clone size, J gene, V gene, CDR3 DNA, CDR3 protein. The D gene is left open where the match is weak. The size of a clone is reported for some rows only, either as once, few or many, or as a class for expanded clones.

>.|.|TRBJ2-7|TRBV7-6
TGTGCCAGCAGCTCGACACAGGTTAAGAGAGGCCAGTACTTC
CASSSTQVKRGQYF
>.|few|TRBJ2-3|TRBV5-6
TGTGCCAGCAGCTTGGTAATAGCGGTAGATACGCAGTATTTT
CASSLVIAVDTQYF
>TRBD2|few|TRBJ2-3|TRBV7-2
TGTGCCAGCAGAAATAGCGGGGCCTCTGGTGGTACGCAGTATTTT
CASRNSGASGGTQYF
>TRBD1|.|TRBJ2-5|TRBV7-2
TGTGCCAGCAGCGGGACAGGGTTTCACAATGAGCAGTACTTC
CASSGTGFHNEQYF
>.|many|TRBJ2-1|TRBV29-1
TGCAGCGTTGAAGGGACAATTCCCGGACAGCATATTTACAATGAGCAGTTCTTC
CSVEGTIPGQHIYNEQFF
>.|few|TRBJ2-6|TRBV12-3/TRBV12-4
TGTGCCAGCGGGGAGGTCTCTGGGGCCAACGTCCTGACTTTC
CASGEVSGANVLTF
>.|.|TRBJ1-1|TRBV4-2
TGTGCCAGTAGGCGGCAGGGTGCTGAAGCTTTCTTT
CASRRQGAEAFF
>.|.|TRBJ1-2|TRBV4-1
TGCGCCAGCAGCCCATTAAGCTCCACCGGGACAAATAACTATGGCTACACCTTC
CASSPLSSTGTNNYGYTF
>TRBD1|.|TRBJ2-6|TRBV28
TGTGCCAGCAGTTACGCCACAGGGGCAGGGGCCAACGTCCTGACTTTC
CASSYATGAGANVLTF
>.|few|TRBJ2-1|TRBV5-1
TGCGCCAGCAGCTTGGCTCTCACTAGTGAGCAGTTCTTC
CASSLALTSEQFF
>TRBD2|.|TRBJ2-1|TRBV4-1
TGCGCCAGCAGCCAAGCTGTTAGCGGGGGGACCTACAATGAGCAGTTCTTC
CASSQAVSGGTYNEQFF
>.|.|TRBJ2-1|TRBV7-2
TGTGCCAGCAGCCCCCACAAGGCCGCAAATGAGCAGTTCTTC
CASSPHKAANEQFF
>.|.|TRBJ2-7|TRBV5-1
TGCGCCAGCAGCGGCCTGGGAACTATCCGCTCCTACGAGCAGTACTTC
CASSGLGTIRSYEQYF
>.|.|TRBJ1-6|TRBV29-1
TGCAGCGTTAGCCGCTCCTATAATTCACCCCTCCACTTT
CSVSRSYNSPLHF
>TRBD2|.|TRBJ2-7|TRBV5-1
TGCGCCAGCAGCTTTAGCGGGAGTTCGACCTACGAGCAGTACTTC
CASSFSGSSTYEQYF
>.|.|TRBJ1-5|TRBV29-1
TGCAGCGTTGAAGTTCAAGGGTATAGCAATCAGCCCCAGCATTTT
CSVEVQGYSNQPQHF
>TRBD1|many|TRBJ1-2|TRBV6-5
TGTGCCAGCAGTCCCGTGACAGGGGACTATGGCTACACCTTC
CASSPVTGDYGYTF
>TRBD2|few|TRBJ2-1|TRBV12-5
TGTGCTAGTGCCTTAGCGGGGAGCTCCTACAATGAGCAGTTCTTC
CASALAGSSYNEQFF
>TRBD2|.|TRBJ2-7|TRBV5-1
TGCGCCAGCAGCCCCGGACTAGCGGGAGGGCACCTTGGGGACGACGAGCAGTACTTC
CASSPGLAGGHLGDDEQYF
>.|few|TRBJ1-2|TRBV14
TGTGCCAGCAGCTGGCAGGAATTCTATGGCTACACCTTC
CASSWQEFYGYTF
>.|.|TRBJ1-6|TRBV5-6
TGTGCCAGCAGCTTGTCCGGGAGTAATTCACCCCCCCACTTT
CASSLSGSNSPPHF
>TRBD2|.|TRBJ2-7|TRBV7-9
TGTGCCAGCAGCCGGACCACTAGCGGGGGAAATTACGAGCAGTACTTC
CASSRTTSGGNYEQYF
>TRBD1|.|TRBJ2-7|TRBV6-6
TGTGCCAGCAGTTCCCGACAGGGATCCCCGTCCTACGAGCAGTACTTC
CASSSRQGSPSYEQYF
>TRBD2|.|TRBJ2-7|TRBV20-1
TGCAGTGCTAGTGGACTAGCGGGCAACTACGAGCAGTACTTC
CSASGLAGNYEQYF
>TRBD1|.|TRBJ1-5|TRBV12-3/TRBV12-4
TGTGCCAGCAGCCCGGACAGGGGGTATCAGCCCCAGCATTTT
CASSPDRGYQPQHF
>.|.|TRBJ1-1|TRBV12-3/TRBV12-4
TGTGCCAGCAGCCCTCAGGGTGGGGGCACTGAAGCTTTCTTT
CASSPQGGGTEAFF
>.|.|TRBJ2-7|TRBV5-1
TGCGCCAGCAGCCAGCTTGGAGGGTACGAGCAGTACTTC
CASSQLGGYEQYF
>.|once|TRBJ1-5|TRBV5-1
TGCGTCAGCAGCTTGGAGGGGGACCAGCCCCAGCATTTT
CVSSLEGDQPQHF
>.|.|TRBJ1-6|TRBV20-1
TGCAGTGCTCCGGGACAAAATTCACCCCTCCACTTT
CSAPGQNSPLHF
>TRBD2|.|TRBJ2-1|TRBV7-2
TGTGCCAGCAGCTTAGCGGGGGGGTTTAGCTCCTACAATGAGCAGTTCTTC
CASSLAGGFSSYNEQFF
>.|few|TRBJ1-4|TRBV5-5
TGTGCCAGCAGCGGAAACCCAGGGGCAGATGAAAAACTGTTTTTT
CASSGNPGADEKLFF
>TRBD1|few|TRBJ1-5|TRBV20-1
TGCAGTGCTCCCAAGGGAGGGGGCGGTCAGCCCCAGCATTTT
CSAPKGGGGQPQHF
>.|few|TRBJ2-1|TRBV5-1
TGCGCCAGCAGCGGAGCTCTCAATGAGCAGTTCTTC
CASSGALNEQFF
>.|few|TRBJ2-5|TRBV6-5
TGTGCCAGCAGTTACGGGACATCTAAAGAGACCCAGTACTTC
CASSYGTSKETQYF
>TRBD1|.|TRBJ2-7|TRBV28
TGTGCCAGCAGTCTTTACGGGACAGAAAAGCCTTACGAGCAGTACTTC
CASSLYGTEKPYEQYF
>.|.|TRBJ2-1|TRBV20-1
TGCAGTGCTAGAGTGGGAAGCGGCCCCAATGAGCAGTTCTTC
CSARVGSGPNEQFF
>.|few|TRBJ1-1|TRBV28
TGTGCCAGCAGCGATGGGGGGCGGGACACTGAAGCTTTCTTT
CASSDGGRDTEAFF
>TRBD1|.|TRBJ2-7|TRBV7-9
TGTGCCAGCAGCCCAAACCCGACAGGGCGAAGGGAGCAGTACTTC
CASSPNPTGRREQYF
>.|.|TRBJ1-1|TRBV7-9
TGTGCCAGCAGCCCTCGGGGCGAAGGTTCTGAAGCTTTCTTT
CASSPRGEGSEAFF
>TRBD1|few|TRBJ1-5|TRBV28
TGTGCCAGCAGTCTGGACAGGGGGCATCAGCCCCAGCATTTT
CASSLDRGHQPQHF
>TRBD2|few|TRBJ2-1|TRBV7-8
TGTGCCAGCAGGCACCGACTAGCGGGAGAGTCCTACAATGAGCAGTTCTTC
CASRHRLAGESYNEQFF
>TRBD2|.|TRBJ2-4|TRBV3-1
TGTGCCAGCAGCCCCGGGGGGGCCCCATCCTTAGCCAAAAACATTCAGTACTTC
CASSPGGAPSLAKNIQYF
>.|.|TRBJ1-1|TRBV12-3/TRBV12-4
TGTGCCAGCAGTTTAGAGGGGGGAGTATCCACTGAAGCTTTCTTT
CASSLEGGVSTEAFF
>TRBD2|.|TRBJ2-6|TRBV6-5
TGTGCCAGCACCTCGAGCGGGACTGGGGCCAACGTCCTGACTTTC
CASTSSGTGANVLTF
>TRBD2|.|TRBJ2-3|TRBV12-3/TRBV12-4
TGTGCCAGCAGTTTAATCGGGGGGGTCCGCGCAGATACGCAGTATTTT
CASSLIGGVRADTQYF
>.|few|TRBJ2-7|TRBV20-1
TGCAGTGCTAGAGGGTGGTCACCCCTCTCCTACGAGCAGTACTTC
CSARGWSPLSYEQYF
>.|few|TRBJ1-4|TRBV20-1
TGCAGTGCTAGGACACAGCGCATCAATGAAAAACTGTTTTTT
CSARTQRINEKLFF
>.|.|TRBJ2-7|TRBV11-2
TGTGCCAGCAGCTTAGCGGGTGCCCTCGAGCAGTACTTC
CASSLAGALEQYF
>.|.|TRBJ2-7|TRBV20-1
TGCAGTGCGTACCGAACAGGGTACCTCTCCTACGAGCAGTACTTC
CSAYRTGYLSYEQYF
>.|.|TRBJ1-1|TRBV20-1
TGCAGTGCTAGGGACCGACAGGCTGCAGAAGCTTTCTTT
CSARDRQAAEAFF
>.|.|TRBJ2-5|TRBV4-2
TGTGCCAGCAGCCAGGAGAGGGATATTGAGACCCAGTACTTC
CASSQERDIETQYF
>TRBD2|.|TRBJ2-7|TRBV20-1
TGCAGTGCGACTCTAGCGGGGGACAAGCAGTACTTC
CSATLAGDKQYF
>.|.|TRBJ1-1|TRBV2
TGTGCCAGCAGTGAAATCGAGGGGGGAACTGAAGCTTTCTTT
CASSEIEGGTEAFF
>.|.|TRBJ2-1|TRBV28
TGTGCCAGCATTAAGGAGGAAAGCTCCTACAATGAGCAGTTCTTC
CASIKEESSYNEQFF
>.|few|TRBJ2-4|TRBV27
TGTGCCAGCAGTTTAGGTGGCGGCGCAGAGCAGTACTTC
CASSLGGGAEQYF